The TCR beta chain described here comes from a study of T cells after yellow fever vaccination. V was pared by 6 bases and J by 6 bases, with 15 bases between. CDR1 and CDR2 (germline): DFQATT, SNEGSKA (reference sequence). The CDR3 has 13 amino acids. TCRdb itself ran the 5' RACE reads through MiXCR, one entry per CDR3 protein. This sample carries 300,000 to 350,000 distinct CDR3 sequences, roughly 4.3% of them seen once, and the ten largest clones take roughly a quarter. Details on this clonotype: Its antigen is not known.

Notes on the study in general: It was a weaker secondary response, yet one that peaked faster, at day 5 versus 15.

The source is a man aged 18-30 years who received the YFV17D yellow fever vaccine. V and J are TRBV20-1 and TRBJ2-1; D gene uncertain. The sample here was PBMCs, taken 5 days after the yellow fever booster vaccination. CDR3 DNA sequence: TGCAGTGCCGCCTCATATGAGATCAATGAGCAGTTCTTC. Protein product: CSAASYEINEQFF.